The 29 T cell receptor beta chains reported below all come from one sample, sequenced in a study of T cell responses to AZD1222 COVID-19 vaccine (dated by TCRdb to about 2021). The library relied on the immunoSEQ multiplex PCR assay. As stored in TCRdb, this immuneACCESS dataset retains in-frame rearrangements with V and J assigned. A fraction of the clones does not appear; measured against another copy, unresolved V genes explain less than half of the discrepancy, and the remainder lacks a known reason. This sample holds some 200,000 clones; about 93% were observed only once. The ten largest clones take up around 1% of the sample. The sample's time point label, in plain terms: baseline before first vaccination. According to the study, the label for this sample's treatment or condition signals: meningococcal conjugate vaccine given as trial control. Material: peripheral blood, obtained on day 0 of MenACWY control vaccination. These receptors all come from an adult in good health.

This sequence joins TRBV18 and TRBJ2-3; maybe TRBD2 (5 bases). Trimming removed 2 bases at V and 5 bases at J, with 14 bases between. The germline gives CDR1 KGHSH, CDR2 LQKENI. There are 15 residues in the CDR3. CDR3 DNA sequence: TGTGCCAGCTCACCAACGTCCGGGGATATAGATACGCAGTATTTT. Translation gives CASSPTSGDIDTQYF.

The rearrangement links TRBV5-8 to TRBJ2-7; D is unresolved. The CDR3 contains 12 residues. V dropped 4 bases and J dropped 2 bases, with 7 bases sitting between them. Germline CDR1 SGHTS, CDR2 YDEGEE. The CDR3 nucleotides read TGTGCCAGCAGCCCCGAGACCTACGAGCAGTACTTC. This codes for CASSPETYEQYF.

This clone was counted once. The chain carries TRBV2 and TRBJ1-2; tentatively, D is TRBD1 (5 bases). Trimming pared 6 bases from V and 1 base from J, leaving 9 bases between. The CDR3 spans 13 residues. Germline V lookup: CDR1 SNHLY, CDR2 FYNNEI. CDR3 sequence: CASRIQDNYGYTF. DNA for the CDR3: TGTGCCAGCAGGATACAGGATAACTATGGCTACACCTTC.

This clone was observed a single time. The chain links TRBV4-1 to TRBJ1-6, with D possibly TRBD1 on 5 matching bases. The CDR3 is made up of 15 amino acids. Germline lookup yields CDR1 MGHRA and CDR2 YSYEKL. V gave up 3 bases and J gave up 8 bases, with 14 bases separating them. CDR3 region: CASSHYRSRDSPLHF. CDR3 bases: TGCGCCAGCAGCCATTACAGGTCACGAGATTCACCCCTCCACTTT.

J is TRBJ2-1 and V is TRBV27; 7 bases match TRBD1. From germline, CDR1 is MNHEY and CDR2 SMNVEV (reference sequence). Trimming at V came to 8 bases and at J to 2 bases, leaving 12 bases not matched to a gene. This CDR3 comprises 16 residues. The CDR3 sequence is CASRTGHTNTYNEQFF. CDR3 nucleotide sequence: TGTGCCAGCCGGACAGGTCACACCAATACCTACAATGAGCAGTTCTTC.

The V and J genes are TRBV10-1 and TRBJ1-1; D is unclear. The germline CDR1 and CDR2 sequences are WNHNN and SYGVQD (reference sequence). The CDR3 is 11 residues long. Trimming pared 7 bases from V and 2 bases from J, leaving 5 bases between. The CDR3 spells CASIDNTEAFF. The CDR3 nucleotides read TGCGCCAGCATTGACAACACTGAAGCTTTCTTT.

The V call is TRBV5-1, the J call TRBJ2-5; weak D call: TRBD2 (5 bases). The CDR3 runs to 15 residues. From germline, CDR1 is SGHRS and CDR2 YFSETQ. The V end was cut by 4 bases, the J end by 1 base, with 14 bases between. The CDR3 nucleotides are TGCGCCAGCAGCCCACTAGAGGGCGGCCAAGAGACCCAGTACTTC. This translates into CASSPLEGGQETQYF.

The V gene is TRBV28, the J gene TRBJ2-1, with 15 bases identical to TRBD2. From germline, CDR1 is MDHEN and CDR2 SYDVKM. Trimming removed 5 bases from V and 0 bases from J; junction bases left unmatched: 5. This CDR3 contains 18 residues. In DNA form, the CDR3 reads TGTGCCAGCAGTCAACCGGGACTAGCGGGGGGCTCCTACAATGAGCAGTTCTTC. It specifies CASSQPGLAGGSYNEQFF.

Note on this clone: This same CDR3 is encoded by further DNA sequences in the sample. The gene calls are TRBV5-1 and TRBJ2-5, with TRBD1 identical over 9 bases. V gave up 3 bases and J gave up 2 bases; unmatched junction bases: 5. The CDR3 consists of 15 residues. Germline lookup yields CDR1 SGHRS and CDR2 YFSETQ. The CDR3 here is CASSSGQGAQETQYF. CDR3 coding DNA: TGCGCCAGCAGCTCGGGACAGGGAGCTCAAGAGACCCAGTACTTC.

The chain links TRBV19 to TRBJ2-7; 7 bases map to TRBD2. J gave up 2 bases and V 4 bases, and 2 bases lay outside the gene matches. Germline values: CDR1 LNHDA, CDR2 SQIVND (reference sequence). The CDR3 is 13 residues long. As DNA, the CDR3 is TGTGCCAGTAGTAGGGGGGGGACCTACGAGCAGTACTTC. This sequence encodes CASSRGGTYEQYF.

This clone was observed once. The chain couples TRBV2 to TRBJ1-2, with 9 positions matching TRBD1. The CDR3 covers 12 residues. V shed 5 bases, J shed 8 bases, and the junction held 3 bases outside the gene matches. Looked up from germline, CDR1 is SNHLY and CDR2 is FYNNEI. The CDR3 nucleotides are TGTGCCAGCAGTAGCACAGGGGGCGGCTACACCTTC. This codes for CASSSTGGGYTF.

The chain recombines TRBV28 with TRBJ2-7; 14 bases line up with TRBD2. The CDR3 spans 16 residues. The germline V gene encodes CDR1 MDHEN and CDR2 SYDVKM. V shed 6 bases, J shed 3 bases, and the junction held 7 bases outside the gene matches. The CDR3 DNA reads TGTGCCAGCAGCCGGACTAGCGGGGGGCCCAACTACGAGCAGTACTTC. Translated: CASSRTSGGPNYEQYF.

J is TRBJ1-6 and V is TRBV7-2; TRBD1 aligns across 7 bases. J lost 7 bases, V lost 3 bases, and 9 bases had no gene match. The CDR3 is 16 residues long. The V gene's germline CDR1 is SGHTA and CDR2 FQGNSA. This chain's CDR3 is CASSFSSGQRNSPLHF. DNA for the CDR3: TGTGCCAGCAGCTTCTCCTCGGGACAGCGAAATTCACCCCTCCACTTT. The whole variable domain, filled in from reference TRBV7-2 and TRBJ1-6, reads GAGVSQSPSNKVTEKGKDVELRCDPISGHTALYWYRQSLGQGLEFLIYFQGNSAPDKSGLPSDRFSAERTGGSVSTLTIQRTQQEDSAVYLCASSFSSGQRNSPLHFGNGTRLTVT.

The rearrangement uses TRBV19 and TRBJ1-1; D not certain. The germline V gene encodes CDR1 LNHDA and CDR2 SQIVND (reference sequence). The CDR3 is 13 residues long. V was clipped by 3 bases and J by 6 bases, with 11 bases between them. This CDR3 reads CASSISSYSEAFF. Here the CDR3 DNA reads TGTGCCAGTAGTATCTCTTCCTATTCTGAAGCTTTCTTT.

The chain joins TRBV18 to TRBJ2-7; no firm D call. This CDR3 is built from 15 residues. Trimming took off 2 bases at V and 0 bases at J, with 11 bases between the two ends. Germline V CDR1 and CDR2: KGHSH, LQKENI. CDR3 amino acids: CASSPGQVSSYEQYF. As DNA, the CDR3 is TGTGCCAGCTCACCAGGGCAGGTTAGCTCCTACGAGCAGTACTTC.

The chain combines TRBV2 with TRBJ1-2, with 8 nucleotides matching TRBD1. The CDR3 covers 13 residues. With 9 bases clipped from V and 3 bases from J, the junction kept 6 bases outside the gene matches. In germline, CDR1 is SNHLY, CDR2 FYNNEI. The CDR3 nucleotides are TGTGCCAGTAGACCGACAGGGGACTATGGCTACACCTTC. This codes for CASRPTGDYGYTF. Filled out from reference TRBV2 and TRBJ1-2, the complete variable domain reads EPEVTQTPSHQVTQMGQEVILRCVPISNHLYFYWYRQILGQKVEFLVSFYNNEISEKSEIFDDQFSVERPDGSNFTLKIRSTKLEDSAMYFCASRPTGDYGYTFGSGTRLTVV.

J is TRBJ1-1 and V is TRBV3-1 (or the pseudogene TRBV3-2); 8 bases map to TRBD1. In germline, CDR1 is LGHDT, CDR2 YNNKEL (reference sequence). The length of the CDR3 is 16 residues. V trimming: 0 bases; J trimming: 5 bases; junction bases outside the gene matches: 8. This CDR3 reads CASSQEAGGLRTEAFF. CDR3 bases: TGTGCCAGCAGCCAAGAGGCAGGGGGCTTGAGAACTGAAGCTTTCTTT.

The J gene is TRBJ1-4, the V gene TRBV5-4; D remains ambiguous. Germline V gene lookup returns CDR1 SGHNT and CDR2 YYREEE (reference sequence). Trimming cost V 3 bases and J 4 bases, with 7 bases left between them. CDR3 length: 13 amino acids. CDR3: CASSSDLNEKLFF. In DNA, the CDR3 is TGTGCCAGCAGCTCCGACCTTAATGAAAAACTGTTTTTT.

The CDR3 spells CASSAPPGANTGELFF. CDR3 nucleotide sequence: TGTGCCAGTAGTGCCCCCCCAGGGGCGAACACCGGGGAGCTGTTTTTT. The V and J genes are TRBV19 and TRBJ2-2, with D perhaps TRBD1 (6 bases). Germline CDR1 and CDR2: LNHDA and SQIVND (reference sequence). V was shortened by 5 bases and J by 0 bases, with 13 bases between the two germline ends. The CDR3 is 16 amino acids.

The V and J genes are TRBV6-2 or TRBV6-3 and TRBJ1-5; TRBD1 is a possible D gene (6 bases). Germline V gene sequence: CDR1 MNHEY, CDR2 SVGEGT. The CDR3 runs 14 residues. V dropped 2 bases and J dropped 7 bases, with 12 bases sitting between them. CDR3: CASSYGGGGQPQHF. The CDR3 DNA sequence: TGTGCCAGCAGTTACGGGGGCGGGGGGCAGCCCCAGCATTTT.

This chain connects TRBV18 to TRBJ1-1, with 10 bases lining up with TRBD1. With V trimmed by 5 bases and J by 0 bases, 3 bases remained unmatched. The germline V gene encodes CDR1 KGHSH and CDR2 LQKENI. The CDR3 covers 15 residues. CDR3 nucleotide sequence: TGTGCCAGCTCAAGACAGGGGGCGTTGAACACTGAAGCTTTCTTT. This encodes CASSRQGALNTEAFF.

CDR3 residues: CASSQGLARDTQYF. CDR3 nucleotide sequence: TGCGCCAGCAGCCAAGGACTAGCTCGAGATACGCAGTATTTT. The chain couples TRBV4-3 to TRBJ2-3; TRBD2 matches at 7 bases. Trimming cost V 1 base and J 5 bases; bases outside gene matches: 3. CDR1 and CDR2 (germline): LGHNA, YSLEER. The CDR3 is 14 residues long.

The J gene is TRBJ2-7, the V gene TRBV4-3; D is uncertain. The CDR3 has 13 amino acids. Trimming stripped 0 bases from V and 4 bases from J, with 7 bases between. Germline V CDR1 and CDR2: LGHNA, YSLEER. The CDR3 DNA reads TGCGCCAGCAGCCAAGATGACGGGTACGAGCAGTACTTC. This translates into CASSQDDGYEQYF.

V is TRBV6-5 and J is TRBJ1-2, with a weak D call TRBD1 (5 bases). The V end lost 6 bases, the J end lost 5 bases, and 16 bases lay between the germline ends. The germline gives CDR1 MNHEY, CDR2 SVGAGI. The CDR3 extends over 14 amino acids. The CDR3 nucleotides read TGTGCCAGCAGCCCCGGGGGGTCTGGTTATGGCTACACCTTC. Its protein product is CASSPGGSGYGYTF.

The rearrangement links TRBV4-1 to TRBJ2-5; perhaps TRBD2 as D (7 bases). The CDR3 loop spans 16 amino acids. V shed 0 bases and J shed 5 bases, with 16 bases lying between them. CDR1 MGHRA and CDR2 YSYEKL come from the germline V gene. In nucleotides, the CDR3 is TGCGCCAGCAGCCAAGATCTGGGGGGGCAGAGGGAGACCCAGTACTTC. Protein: CASSQDLGGQRETQYF.

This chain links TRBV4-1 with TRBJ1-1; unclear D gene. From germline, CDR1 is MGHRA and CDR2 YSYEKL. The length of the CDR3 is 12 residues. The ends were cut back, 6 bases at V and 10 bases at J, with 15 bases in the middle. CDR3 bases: TGCGCCAGCAGTGCGGACCCCCGAGGAGCTTTCTTT. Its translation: CASSADPRGAFF.

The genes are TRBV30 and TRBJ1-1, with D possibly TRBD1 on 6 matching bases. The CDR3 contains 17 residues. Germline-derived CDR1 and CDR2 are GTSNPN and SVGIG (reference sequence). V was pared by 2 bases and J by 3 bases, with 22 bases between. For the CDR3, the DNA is TGTGCCTGGAGTCGGGGACCAGGGGATTTGGCGTACACTGAAGCTTTCTTT. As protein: CAWSRGPGDLAYTEAFF.

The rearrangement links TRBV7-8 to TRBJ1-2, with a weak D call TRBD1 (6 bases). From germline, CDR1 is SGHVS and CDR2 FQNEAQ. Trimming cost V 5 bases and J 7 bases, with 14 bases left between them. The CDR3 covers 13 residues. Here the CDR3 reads CASSLIQGIGYTF. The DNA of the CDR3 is TGTGCCAGCAGCCTGATACAGGGAATTGGCTACACCTTC.

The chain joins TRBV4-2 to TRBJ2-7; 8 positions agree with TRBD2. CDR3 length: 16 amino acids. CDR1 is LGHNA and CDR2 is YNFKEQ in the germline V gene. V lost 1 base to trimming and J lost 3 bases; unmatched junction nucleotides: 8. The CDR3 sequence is CASSQGVLAEGYEQYF. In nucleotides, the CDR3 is TGTGCCAGCAGCCAAGGGGTACTAGCGGAAGGCTACGAGCAGTACTTC.